This passage covers 11 T cell receptor beta chains from one sample sequenced in a study of blood T cells in healthy people across ages. Together with a sample-barcoded 5' primer, a J-beta primer mix was included in a second PCR lasting about 6 to 12 cycles. TCRdb used MiXCR to reprocess the 5' RACE reads, holding one entry per CDR3 protein. The sample has 450,000 to 650,000 distinct CDR3 sequences, 20% to 30% seen once; the top ten hold 7.5% to 9%. In addition, the sample was reused for a study of T cells of mothers and their children.

Sequencing was carried out using blood. The receptors were sampled from a boy between 10 and 17 years old in good health.

This clonotype was found a few times. This rearrangement joins TRBV28 to TRBJ2-7; D is ambiguous. With 6 bases removed from V and 3 bases from J, the gap between germline ends came to 18 bases. The germline gives CDR1 MDHEN, CDR2 SYDVKM. The CDR3 contains 15 residues. The CDR3 DNA is TGTGCCAGCAGCTCTCCTAAATCGGCCGACTACGAGCAGTACTTC. This encodes CASSSPKSADYEQYF.

This clonotype was detected only a few times. The genes are TRBV29-1 and TRBJ2-3; D gene unclear. The CDR3 consists of 11 residues. CDR1 is SQVTM, CDR2 ANQGSEA, per germline. Trimming stripped 2 bases from V and 5 bases from J, with 5 bases between. The CDR3 spells CSVETQDTQYF. The CDR3 region has the DNA TGCAGCGTTGAAACCCAAGATACGCAGTATTTT.

This clonotype has only a few counts. This chain's CDR3 is CAISESSRHQTYEQYF. The CDR3 DNA sequence: TGTGCCATCAGTGAGTCGAGCAGGCATCAAACCTACGAGCAGTACTTC. The J gene is TRBJ2-7, the V gene TRBV10-3; D gene uncertain. In germline, CDR1 is ENHRY, CDR2 SYGVKD. Trimming cost V 0 bases and J 2 bases, with 14 bases left between them. The CDR3 loop spans 16 amino acids.

The V and J genes are TRBV7-9 and TRBJ2-3; no clear D gene. In germline, CDR1 is SEHNR, CDR2 FQNEAQ (reference sequence). The CDR3 spans 12 residues. Trimming pared 8 bases from V and 4 bases from J, leaving 10 bases between. This chain's CDR3 is CASQRPSDTQYF. For the CDR3, the DNA is TGTGCCAGCCAGAGGCCGTCAGATACGCAGTATTTT.

J is TRBJ1-2 and V is TRBV20-1; D gene unclear. CDR3 length: 12 amino acids. CDR1 is DFQATT, CDR2 SNEGSKA, per germline (reference sequence). V dropped 5 bases and J dropped 5 bases, with 12 bases sitting between them. The CDR3 DNA follows: TGCAGTGCTGGAGGACCAGTTTATGGCTACACCTTC. Protein product: CSAGGPVYGYTF.

The chain joins TRBV27 to TRBJ2-1; no definite D call. The ends were cut back, 7 bases at V and 2 bases at J, with 12 bases in the middle. The CDR3 loop spans 14 amino acids. Germline-derived CDR1 and CDR2 are MNHEY and SMNVEV (reference sequence). The CDR3 is CASMRFTTYNEQFF. The DNA for the CDR3 is TGTGCCAGCATGAGGTTCACCACCTACAATGAGCAGTTCTTC.

This chain uses TRBV7-6 with TRBJ2-4; 8 nucleotides match TRBD1. Per the germline V gene, CDR1 is SGHVS and CDR2 is FNYEAQ. The V segment lost 5 bases and the J segment 8 bases; nucleotides outside the gene matches: 17. The CDR3 covers 17 residues. In nucleotides, the CDR3 is TGTGCCAGCAGCCAGGGGGCCAGGGGGTTCCCTAGTGACATTCAGTACTTC. Its protein is CASSQGARGFPSDIQYF.

This clonotype was observed a handful of times. This chain uses TRBV21-1 with TRBJ2-5; the DNA was not used to check the table's D call, TRBD1. TRBV21-1 is tagged as a pseudogene. The CDR3 has 16 residues. The CDR3 DNA follows: TGTGCCAGCAGCAAAGCGGGGGACAGGGGACGCGGGACCCAGTACTTC. Its translation is CASSKAGDRGRGTQYF.

In this sample, this clonotype turned up a few times. This chain connects TRBV11-2 to TRBJ2-1; 9 positions agree with TRBD1. V lost 1 base to trimming and J lost 6 bases; unmatched junction nucleotides: 4. This CDR3 has 15 residues. In germline, CDR1 is SGHAT, CDR2 FQNNGV. This chain's CDR3 is CASSLGRTGVNEQFF. The CDR3 DNA follows: TGTGCCAGCAGCTTAGGGAGGACAGGGGTCAATGAGCAGTTCTTC. Full variable domain (rest looked up from reference TRBV11-2 and TRBJ2-1): EAGVAQSPRYKIIEKRQSVAFWCNPISGHATLYWYQQILGQGPKLLIQFQNNGVVDDSQLPKDRFSAERLKGVDSTLKIQPAKLEDSAVYLCASSLGRTGVNEQFFGPGTRLTVL.

The chain employs TRBV7-9 and TRBJ2-1; D is tentatively TRBD1 or TRBD2 (5 bases each). CDR1 and CDR2 (germline): SEHNR, FQNEAQ (reference sequence). CDR3 length equals 17 residues. The V end lost 5 bases, the J end lost 4 bases, and 21 bases lay between the germline ends. The CDR3 bases are TGTGCCAGCAGCCATCGTGCACGGGACGGATCTTACAATGAGCAGTTCTTC. It yields the protein CASSHRARDGSYNEQFF.

The chain is built from TRBV6-5 and TRBJ2-6; D remains unclear. V lost 4 bases, J lost 0 bases, and 13 bases lay in between. The germline V gene encodes CDR1 MNHEY and CDR2 SVGAGI. The CDR3 extends over 17 amino acids. CDR3 loop: CASSFYPRSSGANVLTF. CDR3 nucleotide sequence: TGTGCCAGCAGTTTCTATCCTCGGAGCTCTGGGGCCAACGTCCTGACTTTC.